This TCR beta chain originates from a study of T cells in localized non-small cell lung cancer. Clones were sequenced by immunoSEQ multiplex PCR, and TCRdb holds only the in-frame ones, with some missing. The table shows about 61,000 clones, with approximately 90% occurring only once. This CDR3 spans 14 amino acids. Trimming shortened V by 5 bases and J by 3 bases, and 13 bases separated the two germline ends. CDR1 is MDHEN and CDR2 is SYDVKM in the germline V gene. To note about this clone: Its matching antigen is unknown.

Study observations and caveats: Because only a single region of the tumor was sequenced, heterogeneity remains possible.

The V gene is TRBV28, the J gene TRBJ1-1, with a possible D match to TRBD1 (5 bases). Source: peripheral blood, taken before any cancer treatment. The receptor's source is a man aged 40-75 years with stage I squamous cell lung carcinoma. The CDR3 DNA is TGTGCCAGCAGTGGGGCGGGACTTTACACTGAAGCTTTCTTT. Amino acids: CASSGAGLYTEAFF. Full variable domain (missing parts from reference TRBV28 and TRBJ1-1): DVKVTQSSRYLVKRTGEKVFLECVQDMDHENMFWYRQDPGLGLRLIYFSYDVKMKEKGDIPEGYSVSREKKERFSLILESASTNQTSMYLCASSGAGLYTEAFFGQGTRLTVV.